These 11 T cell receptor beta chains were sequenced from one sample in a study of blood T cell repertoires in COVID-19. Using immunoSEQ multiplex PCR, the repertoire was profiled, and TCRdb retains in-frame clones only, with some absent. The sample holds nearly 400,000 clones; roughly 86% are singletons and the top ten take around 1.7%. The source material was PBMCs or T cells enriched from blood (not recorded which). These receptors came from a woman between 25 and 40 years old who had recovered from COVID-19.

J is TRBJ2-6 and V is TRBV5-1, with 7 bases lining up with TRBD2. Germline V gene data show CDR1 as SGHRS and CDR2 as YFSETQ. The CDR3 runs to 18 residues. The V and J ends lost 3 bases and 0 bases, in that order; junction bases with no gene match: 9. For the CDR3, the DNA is TGCGCCAGCAGCTCCGGGGCTAGCGGCTACTCTGGGGCCAACGTCCTGACTTTC. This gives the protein CASSSGASGYSGANVLTF.

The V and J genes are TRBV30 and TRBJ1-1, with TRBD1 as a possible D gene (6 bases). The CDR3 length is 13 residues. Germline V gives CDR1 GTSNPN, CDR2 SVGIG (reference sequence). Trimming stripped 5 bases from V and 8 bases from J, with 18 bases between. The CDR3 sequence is CAWGTRRSWEAFF. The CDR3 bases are TGTGCCTGGGGGACAAGAAGATCTTGGGAAGCTTTCTTT.

CDR3 in DNA: TGTGCCAGTAGTTCTGACGGCCGGGACAGGGGCTACGAGCAGTACTTC. Translated: CASSSDGRDRGYEQYF. V usage is TRBV19 and J usage is TRBJ2-7, with 10 bases matching TRBD1. The CDR3 runs to 16 residues. The V gene's germline CDR1 is LNHDA and CDR2 SQIVND (reference sequence). J was trimmed by 3 bases and V by 5 bases; bases with no gene match: 10.

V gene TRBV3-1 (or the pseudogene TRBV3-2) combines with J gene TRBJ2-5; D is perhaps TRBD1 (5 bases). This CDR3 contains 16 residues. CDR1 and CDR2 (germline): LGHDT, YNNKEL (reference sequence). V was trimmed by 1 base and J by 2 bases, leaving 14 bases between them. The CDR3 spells CASSQGWGDLQETQYF. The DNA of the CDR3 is TGTGCCAGCAGCCAAGGGTGGGGCGACTTGCAAGAGACCCAGTACTTC.

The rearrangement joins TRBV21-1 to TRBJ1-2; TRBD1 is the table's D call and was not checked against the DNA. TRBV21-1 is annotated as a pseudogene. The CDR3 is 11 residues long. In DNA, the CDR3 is TGTGCCAGCCCAGGGAAATATGGCTACACCTTC. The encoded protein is CASPGKYGYTF.

In DNA form, the CDR3 reads TGTGCCAGTAGTACCCGCCAGGGTGTAAATGGCTACACCTTC. Translation: CASSTRQGVNGYTF. The V call is TRBV19, the J call TRBJ1-2, with D perhaps matching TRBD1 (5 bases). CDR3 length: 14 residues. Trimming took 4 bases from V and 6 from J, leaving 15 bases between them. Germline V gene data show CDR1 as LNHDA and CDR2 as SQIVND (reference sequence). The full variable domain, completed using reference TRBV19 and TRBJ1-2, is DGGITQSPKYLFRKEGQNVTLSCEQNLNHDAMYWYRQDPGQGLRLIYYSQIVNDFQKGDIAEGYSVSREKKESFPLTVTSAQKNPTAFYLCASSTRQGVNGYTFGSGTRLTVV.

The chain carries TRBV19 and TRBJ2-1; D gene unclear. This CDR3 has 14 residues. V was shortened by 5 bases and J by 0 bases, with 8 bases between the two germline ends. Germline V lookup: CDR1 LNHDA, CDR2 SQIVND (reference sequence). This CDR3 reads CASSVVRSYNEQFF. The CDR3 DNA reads TGTGCCAGTAGTGTTGTTCGCTCCTACAATGAGCAGTTCTTC.

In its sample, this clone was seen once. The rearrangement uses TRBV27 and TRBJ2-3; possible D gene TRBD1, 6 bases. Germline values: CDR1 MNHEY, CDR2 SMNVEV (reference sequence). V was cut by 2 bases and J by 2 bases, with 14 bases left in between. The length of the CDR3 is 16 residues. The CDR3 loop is CASSLGGTTHTDTQYF. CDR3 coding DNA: TGTGCCAGCAGTTTAGGGGGCACGACGCACACAGATACGCAGTATTTT.

The DNA of the CDR3 is TGTGCCAGCAGTTCGTACAGGACCGCGAACACTGAAGCTTTCTTT. Its translation is CASSSYRTANTEAFF. The rearrangement joins TRBV6-2 or TRBV6-3 to TRBJ1-1; a weak D match, TRBD1 (5 bases). The CDR3 length is 15 residues. The ends were cut back, 4 bases at V and 1 base at J, with 13 bases in the middle. Germline V gene data show CDR1 as MNHEY and CDR2 as SVGEGT.

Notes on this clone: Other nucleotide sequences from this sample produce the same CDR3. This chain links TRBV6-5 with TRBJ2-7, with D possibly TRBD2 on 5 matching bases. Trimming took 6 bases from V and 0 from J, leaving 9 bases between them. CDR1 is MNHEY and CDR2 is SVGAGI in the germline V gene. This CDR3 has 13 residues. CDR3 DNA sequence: TGTGCCAGCAGCCGCGACTACTCCTACGAGCAGTACTTC. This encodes CASSRDYSYEQYF.

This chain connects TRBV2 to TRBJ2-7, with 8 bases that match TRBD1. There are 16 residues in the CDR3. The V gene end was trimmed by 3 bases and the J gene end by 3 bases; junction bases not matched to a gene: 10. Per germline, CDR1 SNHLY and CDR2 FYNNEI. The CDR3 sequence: CASSDSPPGGYYEQYF. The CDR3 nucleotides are TGTGCCAGCAGTGACTCCCCGCCAGGGGGCTACTACGAGCAGTACTTC.